This TCR beta chain was identified in a study of a mutant IDH1 vaccine in newly diagnosed glioma. Some clones are missing from TCRdb's copy, which holds only in-frame ones; the method was immunoSEQ multiplex PCR. The sample includes about 41,000 clones, around 78% of them seen just once. The CDR3 loop spans 17 amino acids. V was trimmed by 5 bases and J by 4 bases, leaving 20 bases between them. The V gene's germline CDR1 is LNHDA and CDR2 SQIVND (reference sequence). Comment on this clone: Its antigen remains unidentified.

The time point is: week 23, last vaccination. One vaccine dose held 300 ug of mutant IDH1 20-mer peptide and came with topical imiquimod. The TCR sequence derives from a woman aged 40 to 49 with glioma. Some clones in this sample may be carry-over from other donors' samples. The chain uses TRBV19 and TRBJ1-4; maybe TRBD1 (5 bases). Specimen: PBMCs, collected from a glioma patient whose treatment included an IDH1 peptide vaccine. CDR3 residues: CASSPSETWGYNEKLFF. CDR3 sequence (DNA): TGTGCCAGTAGTCCCTCAGAGACCTGGGGGTATAATGAAAAACTGTTTTTT.